The TCR beta chain under discussion was sequenced for a study of response to subunit inactivated influenza vaccine. Study-level findings and limits: A suggestion made by the authors is that each seasonal influenza vaccination recruits few new T cells.

From the RT-PCR reads, TCRdb called clonotypes with MiXCR, one entry per CDR3 protein. The table lists more than 450,000 distinct CDR3 sequences, 10% to 15% of them singletons. This clonotype has only a few counts. Antigen specificity is unknown. The germline gives CDR1 LGHDT, CDR2 YNNKEL (reference sequence). Trimming removed 1 base from V and 2 bases from J; junction bases left unmatched: 1. The CDR3 is 16 amino acids. This clonotype originated in a man aged 45-60 years who received an inactivated influenza vaccine. The rearrangement uses TRBV3-1 and TRBJ2-2, with 10 bases aligning to TRBD1. Sequences were derived from PBMCs from blood, sampled on the day of vaccination. The CDR3 nucleotides are TGTGCCAGCAGCCAAGGGACAGGGGGTAACACCGGGGAGCTGTTTTTT. It yields the protein CASSQGTGGNTGELFF.